Presented here are 28 T cell receptor beta chains from one specimen sequenced in a study of tumor-infiltrating lymphocytes in oesophageal squamous cell carcinoma. TCRdb independently ran MiXCR on the PCR reads; one entry per CDR3 protein. Among 15,000 to 20,000 distinct CDR3 sequences listed, about 46% were seen once. The specimen was normal esophageal tissue next to the tumor. Receptor source: a female donor with esophageal squamous cell carcinoma.

V usage is TRBV27 and J usage is TRBJ2-4; the match to TRBD1 covers 8 bases. The J call may not be correct, given that the DNA end is closer to TRBJ2-5. Germline CDR1 is MNHEY and CDR2 is SMNVEV (reference sequence). This CDR3 spans 14 amino acids. The CDR3 loop is CASSEQGGGETQYF. CDR3 in DNA: TGTGCCAGCAGTGAACAGGGGGGAGGCGAGACCCAGTACTTC.

To note about this clonotype: No DNA is shown, since the ends of the CDR3 on it are uncertain; the CDR3 is the one TCRdb lists. The chain carries TRBV6-4 and TRBJ2-1; the D call TRBD1 from the table was never checked on the DNA. Counting both end residues, the CDR3 totals 16 amino acids. The V gene's germline CDR1 is MRHNA and CDR2 SNTAGT. Here the CDR3 reads CASSDRNRAEWLHLRF.

This clonotype was found many times. This chain connects TRBV4-3 to TRBJ2-5; D possibly corresponds to TRBD2 (7 bases). In germline, CDR1 is LGHNA, CDR2 YSLEER. V was pared by 2 bases and J by 2 bases, with 15 bases between. The CDR3 totals 16 residues. The CDR3 DNA reads as TGCGCCAGCAGCCAACTGAGGAGGGGGGGTCAAGAGACCCAGTACTTC. Its translation: CASSQLRRGGQETQYF.

This chain's CDR3 is CATTLTGANYGYTF. DNA for the CDR3: TGTGCCACCACTCTTACAGGAGCTAACTATGGCTACACCTTC. The J gene is TRBJ1-2, the V gene TRBV7-2, with D possibly matching TRBD1 (5 bases). CDR1 is SGHTA, CDR2 FQGNSA, per germline. CDR3 length: 14 residues. V was pared by 10 bases and J by 0 bases, with 15 bases between.

The V gene is TRBV7-3, the J gene TRBJ2-1; TRBD2 might be the D (6 bases). The closer fit of TRBJ2-7 to the DNA end suggests the J call may be wrong. Looked up from germline, CDR1 is SGHTA and CDR2 is FQGTGA. The CDR3 runs to 14 residues. CDR3 loop: CASSLGGIYNEQYF. For the CDR3, the DNA is TGTGCCAGCAGCTTAGGGGGGATTTACAATGAGCAGTACTTC.

Note on this clonotype: Here the CDR3 omits its conserved ending phenylalanine or tryptophan, so a read error is the likely source. The DNA is omitted, as the CDR3 cannot be located on it reliably, and the CDR3 follows TCRdb's listing. The chain combines TRBV6-6 with TRBJ1-1; the DNA was not compared with TRBD1, the D call given in the table. Ends included, the CDR3 has 17 residues. In germline, CDR1 is MNHNY, CDR2 SVGAGI (reference sequence). The chain's CDR3 is CASSYGGAPLETQYFGQ.

V gene TRBV7-3 combines with J gene TRBJ2-1; possibly TRBD2 for D (6 bases). Trimming took off 2 bases at V and 7 bases at J, with 15 bases between the two ends. Germline V CDR1 and CDR2: SGHTA, FQGTGA. This CDR3 region has 15 residues. The CDR3 loop reads CASSLGSGGWNEQFF. The CDR3 nucleotides are TGTGCCAGCAGCTTAGGTTCCGGAGGGTGGAATGAGCAGTTCTTC.

The gene calls are TRBV29-1 and TRBJ2-3; 7 bases match TRBD2. The DNA end is a closer match to TRBJ2-5, so the J assignment may be wrong. This CDR3 contains 12 residues. CDR1 is SQVTM and CDR2 is ANQGSEA in the germline V gene. CDR3 bases: TGCAGCGCCTCGGGGAGGGGAGAGACCCAGTACTTC. It codes for CSASGRGETQYF.

In regard to this clonotype: A much larger clone sits a single nucleotide away, making a read error possible. The V call is TRBV4-3, the J call TRBJ2-3, with D possibly matching TRBD2 (5 bases). Germline lookup yields CDR1 LGHNA and CDR2 YSLEER. The CDR3 is made up of 13 amino acids. Trimming pared 3 bases from V and 14 bases from J, leaving 18 bases between. This CDR3 reads CASSQGSRGVLYF. The CDR3 coding sequence is TGCGCCAGCAGCCAGGGTAGTCGGGGTGTGCTGTATTTT.

This clonotype has more than one count but fewer than ten. This chain links TRBV2 with TRBJ2-5, with no clear D. The CDR3 covers 12 residues. Trimming took off 6 bases at V and 1 base at J, with 6 bases between the two ends. Germline values: CDR1 SNHLY, CDR2 FYNNEI. CDR3 nucleotides: TGTGCCAGCAGACGGATCCAAGAGACCCAGTACTTC. The encoded protein is CASRRIQETQYF.

J is TRBJ1-6 and V is TRBV5-5, with TRBD1 matching 7 bases. In germline, CDR1 is SGHKS, CDR2 YYEKEE (reference sequence). The CDR3 length is 14 residues. J gave up 10 bases and V 1 base, and 5 bases lay outside the gene matches. The CDR3 DNA follows: TGTGCCAGCAGCTTGAAACAGGGGACCTCACCCCTCCACTTT. This translates into CASSLKQGTSPLHF.

This clonotype was counted ten times or more. In DNA form, the CDR3 reads TGTGCCAGCAGCTTAGATAGGCAGACAGGCTATGGCTACACCTTC. Its protein product is CASSLDRQTGYGYTF. This sequence joins TRBV11-2 and TRBJ1-2; TRBD1 is a possible D gene (6 bases). This CDR3 is built from 15 residues. V gave up 0 bases and J gave up 4 bases, with 12 bases separating them. Germline values: CDR1 SGHAT, CDR2 FQNNGV.

This clonotype was detected ten times or more. V usage is TRBV11-3 and J usage is TRBJ2-1, with 9 bases fitting TRBD2. CDR1 is SGHNT, CDR2 YENEEA, per germline. V lost 4 bases, J lost 8 bases, and 6 bases stayed unmatched. This CDR3 contains 14 residues. CDR3 in amino acids: CASSSGAGGYEQFF. CDR3 bases: TGTGCCAGCAGCTCGGGAGCGGGAGGCTATGAGCAGTTCTTC.

By share, this clonotype ranks as medium-sized. The chain combines TRBV7-8 with TRBJ2-3; D call uncertain. CDR3 length: 13 residues. The V gene lost 1 base and the J gene lost 6 bases, with 8 bases spanning the gap. Per germline, CDR1 SGHVS and CDR2 FQNEAQ. The chain's CDR3 is CASSLVLWDTQYF. CDR3 DNA sequence: TGTGCCAGCAGCTTAGTCCTCTGGGATACGCAGTATTTT.

With regard to this clonotype: The germline gene is not matched at one end of the junction; a read error may be the cause. This chain joins TRBV9 and TRBJ1-4; D is unresolved. The CDR3 is 16 residues long. From germline, CDR1 is SGDLS and CDR2 YYNGEE. CDR3 sequence: CASSVTPPATNEKLSF. The DNA of the CDR3 is TGTGCCAGCAGCGTAACCCCCCCCGCAACTAATGAAAAACTGTCTTTT.

This clonotype was seen only a few times. This chain uses TRBV10-2 with TRBJ2-1, with 11 bases lining up with TRBD2. V lost 6 bases to trimming and J lost 8 bases; unmatched junction nucleotides: 6. Germline loops: CDR1 WSHSY, CDR2 SAAADI. CDR3 length: 14 amino acids. CDR3: CASRVAGGEDEQFF. CDR3 DNA: TGCGCCAGCAGGGTAGCGGGAGGGGAGGATGAGCAGTTCTTC.

This clonotype was picked up many times. The chain is built from TRBV6-1 and TRBJ2-1, with 7 positions matching TRBD2. The CDR3 has 16 residues. The germline gives CDR1 MNHNS, CDR2 SASEGT. J was trimmed by 0 bases and V by 6 bases; bases with no gene match: 8. This CDR3 reads CASRESGASSYNEQFF. The CDR3 region has the DNA TGTGCCAGCAGGGAAAGCGGGGCAAGCTCCTACAATGAGCAGTTCTTC.

In its sample, this clonotype was seen a few times. This chain joins TRBV7-4 and TRBJ2-6; D is possibly TRBD1 (6 bases). CDR1 is SGHVT and CDR2 is SQSDAQ in the germline V gene. V lost 3 bases to trimming and J lost 2 bases, with 8 bases between them. This CDR3 spans 15 amino acids. The CDR3, as DNA: TGTGCCAGCAGCTTCGGGGACACTGGGGCCAACGTCCTGACTTTC. It codes for CASSFGDTGANVLTF.

This chain links TRBV7-3 with TRBJ1-1; D perhaps matches TRBD1 (5 bases). The CDR3 loop spans 13 amino acids. Germline-derived CDR1 and CDR2 are SGHTA and FQGTGA. Trimming left V 4 bases short and J 4 bases short, with 10 bases between. The CDR3 region is CASSSQDGTEAFF. For the CDR3, the DNA is TGTGCCAGCAGCTCACAGGACGGCACTGAAGCTTTCTTT.

This clonotype turned up a few times. CDR3 coding DNA: TGTGCCAGCAGCCAGCGACAGACCCAGTACTTC. Amino acid sequence: CASSQRQTQYF. The chain recombines TRBV7-2 with TRBJ2-5; D uncertain. The CDR3 is 11 amino acids. Looked up from germline, CDR1 is SGHTA and CDR2 is FQGNSA. V was shortened by 5 bases and J by 6 bases, with 7 bases between the two germline ends.

The CDR3 loop is CAISESTTSGRTDTQFF. CDR3 bases: TGTGCCATCAGTGAGTCGACCACTAGCGGGAGAACAGATACGCAGTTCTTC. This chain connects TRBV10-3 to TRBJ2-1; 11 bases are shared with TRBD2. CDR3 length equals 17 residues. Germline V gene lookup returns CDR1 ENHRY and CDR2 SYGVKD. The J segment lost 12 bases and the V segment lost 0 bases, leaving 13 bases of the junction unmatched.

The chain employs TRBV12-3 or TRBV12-4 and TRBJ2-7, with TRBD2 as a possible D gene (6 bases). The CDR3 runs 18 residues. V lost 6 bases, J lost 0 bases, and 24 bases lay in between. The CDR3, as DNA: TGTGCCAGCAGGCCCACTGAAGGCGAGGCGGGGAGCTCCTACGAGCAGTACTTC. Encoded protein: CASRPTEGEAGSSYEQYF.

Ten or more counts support this clonotype. The V call is TRBV6-2 or TRBV6-3, the J call TRBJ2-5, with 7 bases lining up with TRBD2. Trimming took 2 bases from V and 1 from J; bases not matched to a gene: 4. Germline values: CDR1 MNHEY, CDR2 SVGEGT. CDR3 size: 15 residues. Written as DNA, the CDR3 is TGTGCCAGCAGTTACCCGTCTAGCGGCCAAGAGACCCAGTACTTC. This gives the protein CASSYPSSGQETQYF.

The V and J genes are TRBV7-8 and TRBJ2-3; D remains ambiguous. The CDR3 has 14 amino acids. The germline gives CDR1 SGHVS, CDR2 FQNEAQ. The ends were cut back, 2 bases at V and 1 base at J, with 7 bases in the middle. CDR3 DNA: TGTGCCAGCAGCTTAATGGATCGCACAGATACGCAGTATTTT. Protein sequence: CASSLMDRTDTQYF. The full variable domain, its missing parts supplied by reference TRBV7-8 and TRBJ2-3, is GAGVSQSPRYKVAKRGQDVALRCDPISGHVSLFWYQQALGQGPEFLTYFQNEAQLDKSGLPSDRFFAERPEGSVSTLKIQRTQQEDSAVYLCASSLMDRTDTQYFGPGTRLTVL.

V is TRBV28 and J is TRBJ2-7, with a possible D match to TRBD2 (5 bases). Trimming shortened V by 7 bases and J by 7 bases, and 17 bases separated the two germline ends. Germline values: CDR1 MDHEN, CDR2 SYDVKM. The CDR3 is 13 residues long. The CDR3 region is CASTFQQWTEQYF. In DNA form, the CDR3 reads TGTGCCAGCACTTTTCAACAGTGGACTGAGCAGTACTTC.

The chain links TRBV7-6 to TRBJ2-7; D call uncertain. The CDR3 is 15 residues long. The germline V and J ends were trimmed by 0 bases and 7 bases, with 16 bases remaining between them. Germline loops: CDR1 SGHVS, CDR2 FNYEAQ. This CDR3 is CASSLAAESYNEQYF. CDR3 sequence (DNA): TGTGCCAGCAGCTTAGCGGCGGAATCCTACAATGAGCAGTACTTC.

This chain links TRBV19 with TRBJ2-1; 10 bases are a match to TRBD2. The DNA end favors TRBJ2-7, so the J call may be wrong. Germline V lookup: CDR1 LNHDA, CDR2 SQIVND (reference sequence). The CDR3 runs 16 residues. CDR3 nucleotide sequence: TGTGCCAGTAGCGGGTCCCGGACTAGCGGCTCCTACGAGCAGTACTTC. Amino acids: CASSGSRTSGSYEQYF.

The rearrangement links TRBV7-3 to TRBJ2-3, with D unresolved. Trimming stripped 3 bases from V and 6 bases from J, with 10 bases between. The CDR3 runs 13 residues. Germline loops: CDR1 SGHTA, CDR2 FQGTGA. CDR3 residues: CASSFSGSDTQYF. CDR3 sequence (DNA): TGTGCCAGCAGCTTCAGTGGGTCGGATACGCAGTATTTT. Full variable domain (rest looked up from reference TRBV7-3 and TRBJ2-3): GAGVSQTPSNKVTEKGKYVELRCDPISGHTALYWYRQSLGQGPEFLIYFQGTGAADDSGLPNDRFFAVRPEGSVSTLKIQRTERGDSAVYLCASSFSGSDTQYFGPGTRLTVL.